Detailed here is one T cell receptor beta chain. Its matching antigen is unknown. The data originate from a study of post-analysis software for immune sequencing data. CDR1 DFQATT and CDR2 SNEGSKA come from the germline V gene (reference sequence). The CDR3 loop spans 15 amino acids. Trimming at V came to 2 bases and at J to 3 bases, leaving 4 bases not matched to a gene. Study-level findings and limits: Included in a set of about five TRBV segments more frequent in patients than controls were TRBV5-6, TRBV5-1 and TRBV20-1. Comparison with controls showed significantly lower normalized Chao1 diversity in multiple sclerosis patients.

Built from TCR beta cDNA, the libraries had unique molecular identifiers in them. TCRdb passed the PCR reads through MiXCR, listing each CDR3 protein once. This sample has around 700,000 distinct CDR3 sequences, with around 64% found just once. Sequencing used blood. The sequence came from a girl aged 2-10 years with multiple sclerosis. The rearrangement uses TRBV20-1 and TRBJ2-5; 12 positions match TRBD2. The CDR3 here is CSARRLAGDKETQYF. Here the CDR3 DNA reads TGCAGTGCTAGACGACTAGCGGGAGATAAAGAGACCCAGTACTTC.